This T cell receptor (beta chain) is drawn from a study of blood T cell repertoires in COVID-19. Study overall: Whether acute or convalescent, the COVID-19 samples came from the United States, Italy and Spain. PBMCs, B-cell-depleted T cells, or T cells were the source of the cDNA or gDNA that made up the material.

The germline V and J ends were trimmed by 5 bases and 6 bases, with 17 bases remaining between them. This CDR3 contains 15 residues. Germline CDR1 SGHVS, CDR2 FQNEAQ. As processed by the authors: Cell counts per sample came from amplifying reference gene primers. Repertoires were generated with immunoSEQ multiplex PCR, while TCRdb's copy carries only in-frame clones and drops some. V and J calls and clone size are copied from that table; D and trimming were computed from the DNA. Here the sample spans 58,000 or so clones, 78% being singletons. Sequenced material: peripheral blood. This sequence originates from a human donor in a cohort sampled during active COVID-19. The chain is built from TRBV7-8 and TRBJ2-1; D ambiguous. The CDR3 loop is CASSPFYGLGNEQFF. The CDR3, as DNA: TGTGCCAGCAGCCCTTTCTACGGGTTGGGCAATGAGCAGTTCTTC.